This TCR beta chain emerged from a study of blood T cell repertoires in COVID-19. Across the whole study: There were acute and convalescent COVID-19 samples, and they came from the United States, Italy and Spain. The analysed material was cDNA or gDNA that came from T cells, B-cell-depleted T cells, or PBMCs.

As originally analysed: Cell counts per sample came from amplifying reference gene primers. The assay was immunoSEQ multiplex PCR, and TCRdb's table has in-frame clones only and misses some. Clone size and the V and J calls come from that table; the DNA yielded D and trimming. The table lists approximately 47,000 clones, under 90% of them singletons. Germline V gene data show CDR1 as SEHNR and CDR2 as FQNEAQ (reference sequence). Between the trimmed V and J ends, which lost 4 bases and 2 bases, there was a span of 11 bases. There are 14 residues in the CDR3. The sequencing sample was made of peripheral blood. The chain joins TRBV7-9 to TRBJ1-1; TRBD1 is a possible D gene (5 bases). The receptor was isolated from a man in his fifties or sixties with acute or convalescent COVID-19. The CDR3 loop reads CASSSGGGNTEAFF. The CDR3 nucleotides are TGTGCCAGCAGCTCAGGCGGGGGTAACACTGAAGCTTTCTTT.